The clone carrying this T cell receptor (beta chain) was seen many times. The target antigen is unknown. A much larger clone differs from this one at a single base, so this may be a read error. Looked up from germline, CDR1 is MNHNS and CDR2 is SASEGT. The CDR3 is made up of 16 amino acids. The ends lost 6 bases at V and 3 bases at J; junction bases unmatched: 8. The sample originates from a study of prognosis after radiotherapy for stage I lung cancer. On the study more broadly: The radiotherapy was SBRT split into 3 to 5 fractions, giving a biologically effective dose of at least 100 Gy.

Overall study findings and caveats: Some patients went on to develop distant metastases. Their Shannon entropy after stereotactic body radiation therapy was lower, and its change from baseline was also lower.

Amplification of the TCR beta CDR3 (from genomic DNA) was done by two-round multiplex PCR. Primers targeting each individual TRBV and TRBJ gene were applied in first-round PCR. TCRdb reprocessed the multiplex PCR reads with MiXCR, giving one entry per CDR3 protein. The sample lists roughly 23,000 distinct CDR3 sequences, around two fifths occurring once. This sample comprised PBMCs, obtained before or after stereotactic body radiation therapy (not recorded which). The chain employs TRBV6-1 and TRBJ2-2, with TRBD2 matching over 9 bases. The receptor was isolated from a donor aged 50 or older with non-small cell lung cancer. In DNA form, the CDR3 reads TGTGCCAGCAGCCCCCTGCGGGGGGGCTACACCGGGGAGCTGTTTTTT. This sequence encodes CASSPLRGGYTGELFF.